Following are 14 T cell receptor beta chains from one sample sequenced in a study of metastatic and nonmetastatic thyroid tumors. Each patient came to thyroid surgery without any prior treatment (of any kind). From the PCR reads, TCRdb re-called clones with MiXCR. The data show 30,000 to 35,000 clones, about a fifth seen once. Input material: tumor tissue. These receptors all stem from a male donor with papillary thyroid cancer or a benign thyroid nodule (not recorded which). Some clones in this sample may be carry-over from other donors' samples.

The chain employs TRBV19 and TRBJ1-2, with D maybe TRBD1 (6 bases). V dropped 4 bases and J dropped 3 bases, with 18 bases sitting between them. The germline CDR1 and CDR2 sequences are LNHDA and SQIVND (reference sequence). This CDR3 spans 16 amino acids. CDR3 in amino acids: CASSTWAEGEDYGYTF. The DNA for the CDR3 is TGTGCCAGTAGTACATGGGCTGAGGGGGAGGACTATGGCTACACCTTC. Full variable domain (outside the CDR3, taken from reference TRBV19 and TRBJ1-2): DGGITQSPKYLFRKEGQNVTLSCEQNLNHDAMYWYRQDPGQGLRLIYYSQIVNDFQKGDIAEGYSVSREKKESFPLTVTSAQKNPTAFYLCASSTWAEGEDYGYTFGSGTRLTVV.

The V and J genes are TRBV5-1 and TRBJ1-1, with 8 bases fitting TRBD1. The CDR3 sequence is 13 residues long. The germline CDR1 and CDR2 sequences are SGHRS and YFSETQ. The V segment lost 5 bases and the J segment 6 bases; nucleotides outside the gene matches: 6. CDR3 protein: CASSRTGYAEAFF. The CDR3 DNA follows: TGCGCCAGCAGTAGGACAGGGTACGCTGAAGCTTTCTTT.

This clone was picked up a small number of times. This chain uses TRBV11-2 with TRBJ2-1; D perhaps matches TRBD1 (6 bases). The CDR3 is 13 residues long. V shed 6 bases and J shed 2 bases, with 8 bases lying between them. The germline CDR1 and CDR2 sequences are SGHAT and FQNNGV. CDR3 region: CASRWGPYNEQFF. CDR3 nucleotide sequence: TGTGCCAGCAGGTGGGGGCCCTACAATGAGCAGTTCTTC.

This clone was counted many times. The chain employs TRBV6-5 and TRBJ2-6, with D possibly being TRBD1 (5 bases). This CDR3 is built from 18 residues. V was cut by 0 bases and J by 0 bases, with 12 bases left in between. Germline V gene sequence: CDR1 MNHEY, CDR2 SVGAGI. Written as DNA, the CDR3 is TGTGCCAGCAGTTACTCTAGACAGCATCTCTCTGGGGCCAACGTCCTGACTTTC. Protein sequence: CASSYSRQHLSGANVLTF.

Only a few counts were recorded for this clone. The chain is built from TRBV28 and TRBJ2-7; weak D call: TRBD1 (6 bases). Trimming stripped 2 bases from V and 2 bases from J, with 13 bases between. The V gene's germline CDR1 is MDHEN and CDR2 SYDVKM. CDR3 length equals 15 residues. The CDR3, as DNA: TGTGCCAGCAGTTTACGCCTCTGGGGGCCCTACGAGCAGTACTTC. Translated, it gives CASSLRLWGPYEQYF.

This clone appeared many times. V is TRBV5-6 and J is TRBJ1-1; D is perhaps TRBD1 (5 bases). The germline V gene encodes CDR1 SGHDT and CDR2 YYEEEE. The CDR3 has 14 residues. Between the trimmed V and J ends, which lost 4 bases and 0 bases, there was a span of 10 bases. The CDR3 here is CASSPGMVNTEAFF. The CDR3 coding sequence is TGTGCCAGCAGCCCAGGGATGGTGAACACTGAAGCTTTCTTT.

About this clone itself: This may be a read error: a much more frequent sequence differs by one nucleotide. V is TRBV6-1 and J is TRBJ1-1; D call uncertain. The CDR3 is 14 residues long. Germline loops: CDR1 MNHNS, CDR2 SASEGT. The CDR3 is CASRIHRVNTVAFF. CDR3 DNA sequence: TGTGCCAGCAGGATACATAGGGTGAACACTGTAGCTTTCTTT.

At least ten counts were recorded for this clone. The chain carries TRBV29-1 and TRBJ1-2; D is ambiguous. The CDR3 totals 13 residues. Germline values: CDR1 SQVTM, CDR2 ANQGSEA. V lost 6 bases and J 3 bases, leaving 14 bases between the germline ends. The CDR3 spells CSVGGGPDYGYTF. DNA for the CDR3: TGCAGCGTCGGAGGCGGACCAGACTATGGCTACACCTTC. The full variable domain, completed using reference TRBV29-1 and TRBJ1-2, is SAVISQKPSRDICQRGTSLTIQCQVDSQVTMMFWYRQQPGQSLTLIATANQGSEATYESGFVIDKFPISRPNLTFSTLTVSNMSPEDSSIYLCSVGGGPDYGYTFGSGTRLTVV.

This clone was seen ten or more times. The gene calls are TRBV15 and TRBJ2-1; the match to TRBD1 covers 8 bases. The CDR3 is 15 residues long. Germline V gene data show CDR1 as LNHNV and CDR2 as YYDKDF (reference sequence). V was clipped by 4 bases and J by 7 bases; unmatched bases: 9. For the CDR3, the DNA is TGTGCCACCAGCATAAACCAGGGGGCAGAAAATGAGCAGTTCTTC. This codes for CATSINQGAENEQFF. The full variable domain, completed using reference TRBV15 and TRBJ2-1, is DAMVIQNPRYQVTQFGKPVTLSCSQTLNHNVMYWYQQKSSQAPKLLFHYYDKDFNNEADTPDNFQSRRPNTSFCFLDIRSPGLGDTAMYLCATSINQGAENEQFFGPGTRLTVL.

The chain employs TRBV7-9 and TRBJ1-5; 7 bases are shared with TRBD1. Unmatched junction bases numbered 3, after V lost 4 bases and J lost 3 bases. Germline V gene sequence: CDR1 SEHNR, CDR2 FQNEAQ (reference sequence). The CDR3 sequence is 14 residues long. This CDR3 reads CASSSDRNNQPQHF. The CDR3, as DNA: TGTGCCAGCAGCTCGGACAGGAACAATCAGCCCCAGCATTTT.

This clone was seen many times. V usage is TRBV30 and J usage is TRBJ1-2; 8 positions match TRBD1. Losses at the gene ends were 3 bases for V and 0 bases for J; bases not matched to a gene: 9. The length of the CDR3 is 16 residues. The germline V gene has CDR1 GTSNPN and CDR2 SVGIG (reference sequence). DNA for the CDR3: TGTGCCTGGAGACAGCAGGGGGCTTTTACTAACTATGGCTACACCTTC. This translates into CAWRQQGAFTNYGYTF.

This clone showed up many times. CDR3 region: CSAPPIRGRTPGELFF. In DNA, the CDR3 is TGCAGTGCTCCTCCAATCCGGGGGAGGACCCCCGGGGAGCTGTTTTTT. The rearrangement joins TRBV20-1 to TRBJ2-2, with D perhaps TRBD2 (6 bases). V dropped 5 bases and J dropped 6 bases, with 22 bases sitting between them. The germline gives CDR1 DFQATT, CDR2 SNEGSKA (reference sequence). This CDR3 has 16 residues.

This clone was seen a handful of times. The J gene is TRBJ2-6, the V gene TRBV6-1; the D gene could be TRBD1 or TRBD2 (6 bases each). Germline V gives CDR1 MNHNS, CDR2 SASEGT. V was trimmed by 7 bases and J by 2 bases, leaving 12 bases between them. The CDR3 extends over 15 amino acids. CDR3 protein: CASTERGAGANVLTF. DNA of the CDR3: TGTGCCAGCACCGAAAGGGGGGCTGGGGCCAACGTCCTGACTTTC.

The gene calls are TRBV20-1 and TRBJ2-2; 11 bases fit TRBD2. The V gene end was trimmed by 4 bases and the J gene end by 1 base; junction bases not matched to a gene: 5. CDR1 and CDR2 from the germline V gene are DFQATT and SNEGSKA (reference sequence). CDR3 size: 16 residues. CDR3 sequence: CSAKGTSGLNTGELFF. CDR3 sequence (DNA): TGCAGTGCTAAGGGGACTAGCGGTTTGAACACCGGGGAGCTGTTTTTT.